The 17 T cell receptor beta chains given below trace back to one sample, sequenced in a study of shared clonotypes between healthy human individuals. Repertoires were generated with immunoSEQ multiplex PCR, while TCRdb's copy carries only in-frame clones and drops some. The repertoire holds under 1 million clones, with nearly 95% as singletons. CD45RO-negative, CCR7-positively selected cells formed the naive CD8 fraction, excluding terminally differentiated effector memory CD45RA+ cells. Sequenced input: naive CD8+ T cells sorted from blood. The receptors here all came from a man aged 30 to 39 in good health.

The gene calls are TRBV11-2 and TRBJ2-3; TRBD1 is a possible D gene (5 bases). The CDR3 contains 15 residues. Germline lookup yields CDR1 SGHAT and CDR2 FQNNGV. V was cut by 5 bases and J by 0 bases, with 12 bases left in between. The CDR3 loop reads CASSPVGASTDTQYF. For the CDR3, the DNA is TGTGCCAGCAGCCCCGTAGGGGCTAGCACAGATACGCAGTATTTT.

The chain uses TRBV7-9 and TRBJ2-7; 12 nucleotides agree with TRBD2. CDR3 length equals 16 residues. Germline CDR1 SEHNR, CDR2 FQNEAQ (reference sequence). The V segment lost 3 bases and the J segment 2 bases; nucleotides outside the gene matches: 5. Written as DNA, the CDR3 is TGTGCCAGCAGCTTGCCCCTAGCGGGAGGGCCCTACGAGCAGTACTTC. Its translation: CASSLPLAGGPYEQYF.

The CDR3 nucleotides read TGTGCCAGATTGGACCGGGACGGCTACGAGCAGTACTTC. As protein: CARLDRDGYEQYF. This chain connects TRBV30 to TRBJ2-7; TRBD1 or TRBD2 may be the D gene (5 bases each). Germline CDR1 reads GTSNPN; CDR2 reads SVGIG (reference sequence). V lost 8 bases to trimming and J lost 3 bases, with 17 bases between them. The CDR3 sequence is 13 residues long.

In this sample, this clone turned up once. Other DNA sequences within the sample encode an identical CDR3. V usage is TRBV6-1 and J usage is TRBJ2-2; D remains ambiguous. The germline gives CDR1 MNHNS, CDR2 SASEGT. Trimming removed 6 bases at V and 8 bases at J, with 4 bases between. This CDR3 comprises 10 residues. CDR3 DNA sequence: TGTGCCAGCAGCGAGGGGGAGCTGTTTTTT. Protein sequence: CASSEGELFF.

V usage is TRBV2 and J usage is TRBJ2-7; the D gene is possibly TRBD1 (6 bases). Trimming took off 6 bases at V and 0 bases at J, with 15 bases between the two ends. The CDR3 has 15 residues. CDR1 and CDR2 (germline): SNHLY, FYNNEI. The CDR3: CASSPGTTSSYEQYF. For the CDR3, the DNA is TGTGCCAGCAGCCCCGGGACAACGAGCTCCTACGAGCAGTACTTC.

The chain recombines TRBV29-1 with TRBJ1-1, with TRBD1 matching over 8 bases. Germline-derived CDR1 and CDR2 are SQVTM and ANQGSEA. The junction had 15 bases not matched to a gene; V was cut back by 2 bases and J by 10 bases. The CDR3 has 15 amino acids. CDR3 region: CSVERDRNLPTGAFF. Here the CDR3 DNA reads TGCAGCGTTGAACGGGACAGGAATCTTCCAACGGGAGCTTTCTTT.

The CDR3 nucleotides read TGTGCCAGCTCCCAGGGTCGTACCCCTCGTACCGGGGAGCTGTTTTTT. Its translation is CASSQGRTPRTGELFF. This chain links TRBV28 with TRBJ2-2; tentative D call: TRBD1 (5 bases). Germline CDR1 reads MDHEN; CDR2 reads SYDVKM. The ends were cut back, 8 bases at V and 5 bases at J, with 21 bases in the middle. CDR3 length: 16 amino acids.

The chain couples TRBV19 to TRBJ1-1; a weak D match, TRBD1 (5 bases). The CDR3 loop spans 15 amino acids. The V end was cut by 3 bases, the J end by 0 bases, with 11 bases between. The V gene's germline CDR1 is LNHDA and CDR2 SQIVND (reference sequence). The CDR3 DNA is TGTGCCAGTAGTATGCAACGGGGGGTGAACACTGAAGCTTTCTTT. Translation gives CASSMQRGVNTEAFF.

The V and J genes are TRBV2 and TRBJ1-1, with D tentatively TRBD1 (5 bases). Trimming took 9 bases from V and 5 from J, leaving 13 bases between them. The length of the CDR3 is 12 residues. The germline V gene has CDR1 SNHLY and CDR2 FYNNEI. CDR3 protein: CARRTRYTEAFF. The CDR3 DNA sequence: TGTGCCAGGAGGACACGATATACTGAAGCTTTCTTT.

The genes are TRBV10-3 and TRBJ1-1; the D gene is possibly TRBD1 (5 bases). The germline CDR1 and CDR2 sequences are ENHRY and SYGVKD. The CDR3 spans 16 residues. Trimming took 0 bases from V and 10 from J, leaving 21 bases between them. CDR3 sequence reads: CAISESGRAFSLGAFF. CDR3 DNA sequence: TGTGCCATCAGTGAGTCGGGCAGGGCGTTTAGTCTGGGAGCTTTCTTT.

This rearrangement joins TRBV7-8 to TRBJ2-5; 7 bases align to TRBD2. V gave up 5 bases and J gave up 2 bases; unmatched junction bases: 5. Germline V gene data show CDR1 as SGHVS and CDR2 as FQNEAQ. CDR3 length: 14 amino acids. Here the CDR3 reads CASSRDYTQETQYF. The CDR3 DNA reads TGTGCCAGCAGCCGGGACTACACACAAGAGACCCAGTACTTC.

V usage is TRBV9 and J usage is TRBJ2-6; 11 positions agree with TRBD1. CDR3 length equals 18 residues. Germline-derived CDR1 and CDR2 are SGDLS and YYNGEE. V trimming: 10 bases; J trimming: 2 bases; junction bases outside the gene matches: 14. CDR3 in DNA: TGTGCCCCCCGAGCGACCGGGACAGGGGGTGCTGGGGCCAACGTCCTGACTTTC. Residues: CAPRATGTGGAGANVLTF.

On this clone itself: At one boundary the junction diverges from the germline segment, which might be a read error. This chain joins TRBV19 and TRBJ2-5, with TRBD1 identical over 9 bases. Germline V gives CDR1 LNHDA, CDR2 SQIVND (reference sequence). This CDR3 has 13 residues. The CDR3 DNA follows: TGTGCCAGTTCCGGGACAGGGAGCTCCTTGTACGACTTC. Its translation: CASSGTGSSLYDF.

CDR3 residues: CASSSGAGESTDTQYF. The CDR3 nucleotides are TGTGCCAGCAGTTCAGGAGCGGGAGAGAGCACAGATACGCAGTATTTT. V usage is TRBV28 and J usage is TRBJ2-3; 8 nucleotides align to TRBD2. The V gene end was trimmed by 4 bases and the J gene end by 0 bases; junction bases not matched to a gene: 6. The CDR3 loop spans 16 amino acids. Looked up from germline, CDR1 is MDHEN and CDR2 is SYDVKM.

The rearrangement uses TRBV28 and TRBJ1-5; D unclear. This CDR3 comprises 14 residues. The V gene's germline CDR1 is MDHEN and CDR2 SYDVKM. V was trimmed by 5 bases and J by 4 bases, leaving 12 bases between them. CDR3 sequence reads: CASSTRLGNQPQHF. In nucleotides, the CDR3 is TGTGCCAGCAGTACTAGATTGGGAAATCAGCCCCAGCATTTT.

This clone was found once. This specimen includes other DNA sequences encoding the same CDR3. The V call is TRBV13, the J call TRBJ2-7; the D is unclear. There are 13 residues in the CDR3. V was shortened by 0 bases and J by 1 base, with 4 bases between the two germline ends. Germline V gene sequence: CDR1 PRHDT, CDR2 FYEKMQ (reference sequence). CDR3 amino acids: CASSLGLSYEQYF. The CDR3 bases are TGTGCCAGCAGCTTAGGACTATCCTACGAGCAGTACTTC. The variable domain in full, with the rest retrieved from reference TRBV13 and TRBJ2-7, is AAGVIQSPRHLIKEKRETATLKCYPIPRHDTVYWYQQGPGQDPQFLISFYEKMQSDKGSIPDRFSAQQFSDYHSELNMSSLELGDSALYFCASSLGLSYEQYFGPGTRLTVT.

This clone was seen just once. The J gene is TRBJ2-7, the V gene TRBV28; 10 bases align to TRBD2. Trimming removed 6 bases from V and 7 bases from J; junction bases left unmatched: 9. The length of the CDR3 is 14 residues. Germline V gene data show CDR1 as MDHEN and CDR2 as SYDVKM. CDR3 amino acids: CASSLGLADREQYF. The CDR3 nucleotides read TGTGCCAGCAGCCTTGGACTAGCGGACCGAGAGCAGTACTTC.